This T cell receptor (beta chain) is drawn from a study of OX40 agonist ivuxolimab in advanced cancers. Data came from immunoSEQ multiplex PCR; TCRdb stores just in-frame clones and leaves some out. This sample has about 46,000 clones, with roughly 88% found just once. This clone was picked up one time. Its target is unknown. CDR1 is SGHTA, CDR2 FQGTGA, per germline. V gave up 5 bases and J gave up 1 base, with 13 bases separating them. This CDR3 is built from 15 residues. Study-wide findings and caveats: Clonal expansion from baseline to week 6 occurred in both CD4+ and CD8+ T cells. More expanded clones were seen, on average, in CD8+ T cells than in CD4+. Researchers did not establish what antigens the expanded peripheral T cells target.

Here the sequenced sample was CD4+ or CD8+ T cells sorted from blood, taken in a trial of the OX40 agonist ivuxolimab. This chain connects TRBV7-3 to TRBJ2-3, with D perhaps matching TRBD1 (6 bases). The sequence derives from an adult with an advanced solid tumor such as melanoma, head and neck, liver or kidney cancer. The CDR3 region is CASSGSGQGTDTQYF. The DNA for the CDR3 is TGTGCCAGCAGCGGGTCGGGACAAGGCACAGATACGCAGTATTTT.